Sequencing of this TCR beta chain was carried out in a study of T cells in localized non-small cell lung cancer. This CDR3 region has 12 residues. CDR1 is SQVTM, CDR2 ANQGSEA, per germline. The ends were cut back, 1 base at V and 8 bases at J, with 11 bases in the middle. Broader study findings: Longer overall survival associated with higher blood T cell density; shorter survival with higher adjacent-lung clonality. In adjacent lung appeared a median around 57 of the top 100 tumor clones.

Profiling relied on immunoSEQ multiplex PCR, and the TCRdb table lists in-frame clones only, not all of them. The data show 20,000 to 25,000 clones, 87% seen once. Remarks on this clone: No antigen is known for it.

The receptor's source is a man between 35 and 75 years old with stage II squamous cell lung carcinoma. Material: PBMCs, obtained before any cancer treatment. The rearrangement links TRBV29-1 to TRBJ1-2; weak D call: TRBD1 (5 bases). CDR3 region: CSVEAGGGGYTF. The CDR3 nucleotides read TGCAGCGTTGAAGCCGGGGGAGGAGGCTACACCTTC.